One sample yielded the 17 T cell receptor beta chains listed below, sequenced in a study of tumor-infiltrating lymphocytes in primary liver carcinoma (dated by TCRdb to between 2016 and 2019). TRIzol reagent was used to extract blood RNA from unsorted whole blood, while the DNeasy Blood & Tissue kit provided the germline DNA. The sequencer was an Illumina HiSeq 2500. TCRbeta-specific cDNA was reverse-transcribed from approximately 500 ng total RNA using a constant-region primer and ProtoScript II reverse transcriptase. Three nested multiplex PCR rounds, following a slightly modified ARM-PCR procedure, were used to build the TCRbeta libraries. Multiplex TRBV1-TRBV30 forward primers and a Cbeta reverse primer were used in the first two PCR rounds, each of which was run for approximately 9 cycles. The raw public data were reprocessed by TCRdb itself: fastp quality trimming at Q25, MiXCR clonotype calling, in-frame beta chains only. Duplicate CDR3 protein sequences are folded into a single record with the most common DNA and genes. This sample is represented by around 330,000 distinct CDR3 sequences; roughly three fifths of them were singletons. Approximately 17% of the sample lies in the top ten.

The specimen sequenced was peripheral blood. The origin of the receptors is a woman younger than 45 with primary liver carcinoma and hepatitis B virus infection.

This clonotype was detected only once. A junction boundary mismatches the germline segment, possibly from a read error. The V gene is TRBV12-5, the J gene TRBJ2-7; D is ambiguous. The CDR3 runs to 14 residues. Germline loops: CDR1 LGHNT, CDR2 FRNRAP. The CDR3 spells CASGLDGGSYEQYF. In nucleotides, the CDR3 is TGTGCTAGTGGTTTGGATGGTGGATCCTACGAGCAGTATTTC.

The table lists this clonotype with a few counts. This chain joins TRBV11-2 and TRBJ1-1; D call uncertain. The germline V gene encodes CDR1 SGHAT and CDR2 FQNNGV. With 2 bases removed from V and 8 bases from J, the gap between germline ends came to 15 bases. The CDR3 loop spans 14 amino acids. The CDR3 nucleotides are TGTGCCAGCAGCTTATTCCAGGCGAACATAGAAGCTTTCTTT. As protein: CASSLFQANIEAFF.

The table lists this clonotype with many counts. Here the CDR3 reads CASNLGTERNTEAFF. In DNA, the CDR3 is TGTGCCAGCAACCTGGGGACAGAACGGAACACTGAAGCTTTCTTT. The V call is TRBV12-3 or TRBV12-4, the J call TRBJ1-1; 7 bases agree with TRBD1. The V gene end was trimmed by 7 bases and the J gene end by 1 base; junction bases not matched to a gene: 9. The CDR3 is 15 residues long.

In regard to this clonotype: The junction shows a germline mismatch at one end, possibly a read error. V and J are TRBV11-3 and TRBJ2-6; 7 bases agree with TRBD2. The CDR3 is made up of 21 amino acids. Germline loops: CDR1 SGHNT, CDR2 YENEEA. The CDR3 loop is CASSLDQIRPSGSSGTNVLTF. The CDR3 nucleotides read TGTGCCAGTAGCTTAGATCAGATCCGGCCTAGCGGTAGCTCTGGGACCAACGTCCTGACTTTC.

Only a few counts were recorded for this clonotype. As DNA, the CDR3 is TGTGCCAGCAGTTACGAGTTCCGGTCACCCCTCCACTTT. It translates to CASSYEFRSPLHF. This chain uses TRBV6-2 or TRBV6-3 with TRBJ1-6; D is undetermined. CDR1 and CDR2 from the germline V gene are MNHEY and SVGEGT. V dropped 2 bases and J dropped 10 bases, with 9 bases sitting between them. The CDR3 is 13 amino acids.

The gene calls are TRBV12-3 or TRBV12-4 and TRBJ2-1; 9 nucleotides match TRBD2. CDR3 length: 15 amino acids. The J segment lost 7 bases and the V segment lost 6 bases, leaving 10 bases of the junction unmatched. The chain's CDR3 is CASRGEREVWNEQFF. The CDR3 bases are TGTGCCAGCAGGGGGGAGCGGGAGGTCTGGAATGAGCAGTTCTTC.

The V call is TRBV6-1, the J call TRBJ2-1; D perhaps matches TRBD2 (6 bases). CDR3 size: 17 residues. Germline V gene data show CDR1 as MNHNS and CDR2 as SASEGT. The V end lost 2 bases, the J end lost 6 bases, and 20 bases lay between the germline ends. DNA for the CDR3: TGTGCCAGCAGTGAACAAGGGACTTCCTCCAATCCCAATGAGCAGTTCTTC. This translates into CASSEQGTSSNPNEQFF.

This clonotype appeared a few times. The chain combines TRBV4-1 with TRBJ2-1; D unclear. Trimming shortened V by 1 base and J by 5 bases, and 24 bases separated the two germline ends. There are 19 residues in the CDR3. Germline V gives CDR1 MGHRA, CDR2 YSYEKL. Here the CDR3 DNA reads TGCGCCAGCAGCCAAGGGCTAGTGGGTTTGTTAAGTTCTGACAATGAGCAGTTCTTC. It translates to CASSQGLVGLLSSDNEQFF.

About this clonotype itself: Here the CDR3 omits its conserved ending phenylalanine or tryptophan, so a read error is the likely source. The V gene is TRBV12-3 or TRBV12-4, the J gene TRBJ2-1; 8 bases match TRBD1. The CDR3 consists of 13 residues. The CDR3 nucleotides read TGTGCCAGCAGTTGGACAGGGACCGATGAACAGTTCTTA. Translation: CASSWTGTDEQFL.

This clonotype appeared many times. The chain recombines TRBV6-5 with TRBJ2-3; no definite D call. The V gene lost 5 bases and the J gene lost 7 bases, with 10 bases spanning the gap. Germline values: CDR1 MNHEY, CDR2 SVGAGI. CDR3 length: 12 amino acids. CDR3 DNA sequence: TGTGCCAGCAGTACACCTCCGAATACGCAGTATTTT. Translated, it gives CASSTPPNTQYF.

This clonotype was seen only a few times. This rearrangement joins TRBV5-1 to TRBJ2-3, with 9 bases fitting TRBD2. Germline trimming cut 0 bases from V and 5 bases from J; bases unmatched to any gene: 4. Germline loops: CDR1 SGHRS, CDR2 YFSETQ. The CDR3 has 15 residues. The CDR3 protein is CASSLGGAGGDTQYF. CDR3 nucleotide sequence: TGCGCCAGCAGCTTGGGCGGAGCGGGGGGAGATACGCAGTATTTT.

This clonotype was observed a handful of times. The chain is built from TRBV12-3 or TRBV12-4 and TRBJ2-1; D is uncertain. Trimming took 3 bases from V and 12 from J, leaving 6 bases between them. This CDR3 region has 10 residues. CDR3 region: CASSFGPQFF. The CDR3 nucleotides read TGTGCCAGCAGTTTCGGGCCGCAGTTCTTC.

The chain has TRBV12-3 or TRBV12-4 and TRBJ1-1; maybe TRBD1 (5 bases). The V and J ends lost 6 bases and 0 bases respectively, with 11 bases between them. CDR3 length: 14 amino acids. The CDR3 protein is CASSRGRLNTEAFF. The CDR3 DNA sequence: TGTGCCAGCAGCCGGGGACGGCTGAACACTGAAGCTTTCTTT.

This clonotype occurred many times. The chain combines TRBV12-3 or TRBV12-4 with TRBJ2-5, with TRBD2 matching 8 bases. V lost 6 bases and J lost 4; bases outside the gene matches: 10. CDR3 length: 15 amino acids. CDR3 bases: TGTGCCAGCAGATCTACGGGGGGGAGAGGAGAGACCCAGTACTTC. Translation gives CASRSTGGRGETQYF.

This clonotype appeared many times. V usage is TRBV11-3 and J usage is TRBJ1-1; 8 positions agree with TRBD1. The CDR3 has 15 amino acids. CDR1 SGHNT and CDR2 YENEEA come from the germline V gene. V was clipped by 5 bases and J by 0 bases; unmatched bases: 5. The CDR3 is CASSHRDRMNTEAFF. The CDR3 DNA reads as TGTGCCAGCAGCCACCGGGACAGGATGAACACTGAAGCTTTCTTT.

To note about this clonotype: Given the absence of the conserved phenylalanine or tryptophan at the CDR3 end, a read error is likely. The V call is TRBV11-1, the J call TRBJ2-1; possibly TRBD1 for D (6 bases). The CDR3 has 14 residues. V lost 1 base and J 6 bases, leaving 10 bases between the germline ends. Germline V gene data show CDR1 as SGHAT and CDR2 as FQDESV (reference sequence). The DNA of the CDR3 is TGTGCCAGCAGCTTAGTTCGAGGGGGCAATGAGCAGTTCTTA. Its protein is CASSLVRGGNEQFL.

In this sample, this clonotype turned up many times. V usage is TRBV11-3 and J usage is TRBJ2-2; no clear D gene. CDR3 length: 14 amino acids. The V end was cut by 3 bases, the J end by 2 bases, with 7 bases between. Germline values: CDR1 SGHNT, CDR2 YENEEA. The CDR3 region has the DNA TGTGCCAGCAGCTTTGCCAGAAACACCGGGGAGCTGTTTTTT. It codes for CASSFARNTGELFF.